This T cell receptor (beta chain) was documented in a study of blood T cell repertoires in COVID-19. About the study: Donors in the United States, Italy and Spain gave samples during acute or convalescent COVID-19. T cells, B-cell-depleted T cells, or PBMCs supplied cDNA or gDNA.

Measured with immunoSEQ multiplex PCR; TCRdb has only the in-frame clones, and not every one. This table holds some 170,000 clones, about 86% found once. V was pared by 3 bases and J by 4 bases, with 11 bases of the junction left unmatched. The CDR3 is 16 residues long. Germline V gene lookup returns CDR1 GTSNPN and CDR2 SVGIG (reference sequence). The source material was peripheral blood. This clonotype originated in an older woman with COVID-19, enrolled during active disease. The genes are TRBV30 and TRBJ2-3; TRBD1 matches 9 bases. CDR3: CAWSLTGGAGPDTQYF. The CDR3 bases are TGTGCCTGGAGCCTCACAGGGGGCGCTGGCCCAGATACGCAGTATTTT.